A single sample gave rise to the 11 T cell receptor beta chains below, sequenced in a study of T-cell reconstitution after alpha-beta-depleted transplantation in children. Preparation of the TCRbeta library was carried out with unique molecular identifiers. MiXCR, applied by TCRdb to the PCR reads, yields one record per CDR3 protein. Counted here are approximately 44,000 distinct CDR3 sequences, less than 6% occurring once; the ten biggest clones make up 30% to 35%. This sample comprised PBMCs, mostly from graft donor cells, obtained 60 days after TCRalphabeta/CD19-depleted stem cell transplant. The receptor source for this set is a female patient between 2 and 15 years old who had a stem cell transplant for aplastic anemia, so the T cells may come from the graft donor.

At least ten counts were recorded for this clonotype. V and J are TRBV12-3 or TRBV12-4 and TRBJ2-7, with D perhaps matching TRBD2 (5 bases). Deletions cut 6 bases from V and 1 base from J, with 13 bases between. CDR3 length equals 14 residues. CDR3 sequence reads: CASRAGINSYEQYF. In DNA, the CDR3 is TGTGCCAGCAGGGCCGGGATCAATTCCTACGAGCAGTACTTC.

This clonotype was picked up many times. The chain recombines TRBV3-1 with TRBJ1-4; no definite D call. Trimming removed 1 base from V and 0 bases from J, with 6 bases in between. The germline gives CDR1 LGHDT, CDR2 YNNKEL (reference sequence). The CDR3 contains 15 residues. The CDR3 coding sequence is TGTGCCAGCAGCCAAGTGGTTGCAACTAATGAAAAACTGTTTTTT. This sequence encodes CASSQVVATNEKLFF.

This clonotype was seen ten or more times. The chain joins TRBV5-1 to TRBJ2-3; 10 bases fit TRBD2. Germline CDR1 SGHRS, CDR2 YFSETQ. J gave up 5 bases and V 4 bases, and 7 bases lay outside the gene matches. The CDR3 covers 15 residues. The CDR3 DNA sequence: TGCGCCAGCAGCGATGGTAGCGGGGGGCTAGATACGCAGTATTTT. Encoded protein: CASSDGSGGLDTQYF.

This clonotype was seen many times. The chain uses TRBV12-3 or TRBV12-4 and TRBJ2-5; 8 nucleotides align to TRBD2. The CDR3 length is 17 residues. Unmatched junction bases numbered 11, after V lost 1 base and J lost 4 bases. The CDR3 DNA is TGTGCCAGCAGTTTAGGGACTAGCTGGGTCCTACCAGAGACCCAGTACTTC. Encoded protein: CASSLGTSWVLPETQYF.

This clonotype was found many times. The chain is built from TRBV18 and TRBJ2-1, with TRBD2 matching over 8 bases. CDR1 and CDR2 from the germline V gene are KGHSH and LQKENI. The CDR3 covers 15 residues. J lost 3 bases, V lost 3 bases, and 4 bases had no gene match. The CDR3 DNA reads TGTGCCAGCTCACCGGGACTAGTGGTCTACAATGAGCAGTTCTTC. Translating gives CASSPGLVVYNEQFF.

The sample holds a few counts of this clonotype. J is TRBJ2-1 and V is TRBV20-1; D ambiguous. Trimming took off 0 bases at V and 0 bases at J, with 6 bases between the two ends. Germline assignment: CDR1 DFQATT and CDR2 SNEGSKA (reference sequence). This CDR3 has 14 residues. The DNA of the CDR3 is TGCAGTGCTAGAGAATCTTTCTCCTACAATGAGCAGTTCTTC. This translates into CSARESFSYNEQFF.

In its sample, this clonotype was seen many times. The chain carries TRBV5-5 and TRBJ2-3, with D unresolved. With 1 base removed from V and 5 bases from J, the gap between germline ends came to 8 bases. This CDR3 contains 13 residues. CDR1 and CDR2 (germline): SGHKS, YYEKEE (reference sequence). The CDR3 here is CASSLQDVDTQYF. The CDR3 bases are TGTGCCAGCAGCTTGCAGGACGTAGATACGCAGTATTTT.

This clonotype was recorded at least ten times. The chain has TRBV28 and TRBJ2-7; 9 nucleotides agree with TRBD1. The V and J ends lost 7 bases and 0 bases, in that order; junction bases with no gene match: 7. From germline, CDR1 is MDHEN and CDR2 SYDVKM. The CDR3 extends over 15 amino acids. In DNA form, the CDR3 reads TGTGCCAGCAATGAAGGACAGGGGCTCTCCTACGAGCAGTACTTC. It specifies CASNEGQGLSYEQYF.

This clonotype has a count of ten or more. The rearrangement uses TRBV6-6 and TRBJ2-1; D uncertain. Germline loops: CDR1 MNHNY, CDR2 SVGAGI (reference sequence). The V end was cut by 2 bases, the J end by 6 bases, with 11 bases between. CDR3 size: 14 residues. The CDR3 here is CASSYGIRTNEQFF. CDR3 sequence (DNA): TGTGCCAGCAGTTACGGGATCAGAACCAATGAGCAGTTCTTC.

This clonotype was picked up a small number of times. The chain employs TRBV20-1 and TRBJ2-4, with 10 bases matching TRBD1. Trimming removed 4 bases from V and 1 base from J; junction bases left unmatched: 7. The CDR3 runs to 16 residues. Germline V gene lookup returns CDR1 DFQATT and CDR2 SNEGSKA (reference sequence). CDR3 nucleotides: TGCAGTGCTAATGCTCCGGGACAGGGGGCCAAAAACATTCAGTACTTC. It codes for CSANAPGQGAKNIQYF.

This clonotype was seen many times. The rearrangement links TRBV20-1 to TRBJ2-5; 7 bases are a match to TRBD1. Germline CDR1 is DFQATT and CDR2 is SNEGSKA (reference sequence). V gave up 7 bases and J gave up 3 bases; unmatched junction bases: 8. The CDR3 has 13 residues. CDR3 protein: CSGRWDRKETQYF. The CDR3 nucleotides read TGCAGTGGGAGATGGGACAGAAAAGAGACCCAGTACTTC.